The source of this T cell receptor (beta chain) is a study of OX40 agonist ivuxolimab in advanced cancers. Study-level background: Ivuxolimab is a fully human IgG2 antibody that activates OX40 (CD134). Study-level results: Clonal expansion by week 6 occurred in CD4+ and CD8+ blood T cells (at 0.1 to 3.0 mg/kg). There were also nonresponders showing low normalized T-cell clonal expansion.

The CDR3 length is 15 residues. The V and J ends lost 6 bases and 4 bases respectively, with 15 bases between them. Germline V gene sequence: CDR1 LNHDA, CDR2 SQIVND (reference sequence). TCRdb keeps only in-frame clones here, not all; method: immunoSEQ multiplex PCR. The sample consists of tens of thousands of clones, approximately 90% of them appearing once. A remark on this clone: No antigen is known for it.

This sequence was found in an adult with an advanced solid tumor such as melanoma, head and neck, liver or kidney cancer. This rearrangement joins TRBV19 to TRBJ1-4; possible D gene TRBD1, 5 bases. The sample was CD4+ or CD8+ T cells sorted from blood, taken in a trial of the OX40 agonist ivuxolimab. Here the CDR3 reads CASRIRDGDNEKLFF. The CDR3 region has the DNA TGTGCCAGTAGGATCCGGGACGGCGATAATGAAAAACTGTTTTTT.